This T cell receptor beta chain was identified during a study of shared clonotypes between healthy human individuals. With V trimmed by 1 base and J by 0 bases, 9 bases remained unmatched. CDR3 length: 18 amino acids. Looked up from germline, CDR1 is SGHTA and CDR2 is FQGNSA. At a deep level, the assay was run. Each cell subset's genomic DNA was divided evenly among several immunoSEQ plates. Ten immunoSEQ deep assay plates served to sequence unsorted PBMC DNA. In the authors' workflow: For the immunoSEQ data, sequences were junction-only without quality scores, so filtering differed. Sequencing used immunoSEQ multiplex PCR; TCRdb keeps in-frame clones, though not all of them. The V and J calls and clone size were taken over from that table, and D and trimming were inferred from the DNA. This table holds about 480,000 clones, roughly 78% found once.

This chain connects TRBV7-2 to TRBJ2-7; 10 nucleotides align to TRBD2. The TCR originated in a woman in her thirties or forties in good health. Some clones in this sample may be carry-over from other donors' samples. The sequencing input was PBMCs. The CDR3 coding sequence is TGTGCCAGCAGCTTAGTTCAGTCTAGCGGGAGTTTCTCCTACGAGCAGTACTTC. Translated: CASSLVQSSGSFSYEQYF.